This T cell receptor beta chain was sequenced in a study of T cells in Graves' hyperthyroidism and ophthalmopathy. General observations from the study: Ophthalmopathy was told apart from stable hyperthyroidism by a 13 V-J model.

CDR1 and CDR2 (germline): MNHNS, SASEGT. The CDR3 runs 17 residues. Trimming cost V 0 bases and J 2 bases; bases outside gene matches: 7. Amplification of TCR beta CDR3 regions was performed using RNA transcripts as template. In the first-round RT-PCR of the TCR CDR3, the HTBI primer set was used. TCRdb recomputed calls from the multiplex PCR reads with MiXCR, one row per CDR3 protein. This sample carries about 340,000 distinct CDR3 sequences, around 20% of them seen once, and the ten largest clones take over 40%. This clonotype has at least ten counts. Its antigen is as yet unknown. Graves' hyperthyroidism showing no ophthalmopathy progression within 18 months was considered stable.

This clonotype originated in a woman in her forties or fifties with Graves' hyperthyroidism. The sample comprised blood. The chain recombines TRBV6-1 with TRBJ2-1; TRBD2 matches at 7 bases. CDR3 nucleotides: TGTGCCAGCAGTGAAGCGAAGTGGGGGGGAACCTACAATGAGCAGTTCTTC. As protein: CASSEAKWGGTYNEQFF.